Here is one T cell receptor beta chain with its context. This entry belongs to a study of blood T cells in healthy people across ages. With a J-beta primer mix and a sample-barcoded 5' primer, a second PCR ran about 7 to 11 cycles. TCRdb analysed the 5' RACE reads with MiXCR anew, one entry per CDR3 protein. The sample gives around 1,000,000 distinct CDR3 sequences, under 30% of which show up once; about 0.8% is in the top ten. Caucasian, healthy and from Russia, the donors were aged between roughly 6 and 95. Staff drew ten milliliters of peripheral blood from each donor. The germline CDR1 and CDR2 sequences are SEHNR and FQNEAQ (reference sequence). V dropped 5 bases and J dropped 1; count of bases not matched to a gene: 6. The CDR3 runs to 17 residues. These records were also assigned to another study, of T cells of mothers and their children. That report notes: Three healthy Caucasian mothers and their six children were the donors. Every mother produced more than 8.5 million TCR beta CDR3 reads, whereas every child provided some 3 million.

The chain joins TRBV7-9 to TRBJ2-3, with 13 nucleotides matching TRBD2. The source is a girl aged 2-10 years in good health. Source material: blood. The CDR3, as DNA: TGTGCCAGCAGCCGACTAGCGGGAGGACGCGGCACAGATACGCAGTATTTT. Its protein product is CASSRLAGGRGTDTQYF.